A single sample gave rise to the 23 T cell receptor beta chains below, sequenced in a study of regulatory T cells in long-lasting Graves disease. Time point noted: newly diagnosed GD, antithyroid drugs for less than 3 months. After RNA was extracted from PBMCs, the TCR library was made from it. Relying on iRepertoire HTBI primers and Arm-PCR of CDR3 regions, the team built TCR beta libraries. TCRdb recomputed calls from the multiplex PCR reads with MiXCR, one row per CDR3 protein. The sample has 440,000 or so distinct CDR3 sequences; 14% to 15% are singletons. These same data were also listed under a study on T cells in Graves' hyperthyroidism and ophthalmopathy.

Sequenced here: peripheral blood mononuclear cells (PBMCs), sampled at new diagnosis, from a patient treated with antithyroid drugs. The receptors were gathered from a woman aged 30 to 39 with Graves disease.

CDR3 in amino acids: CASRPTSGSFGGETQYF. In nucleotides, the CDR3 is TGTGCCAGCAGACCAACTAGCGGGAGTTTTGGAGGGGAGACCCAGTACTTC. The chain joins TRBV12-3 or TRBV12-4 to TRBJ2-5; 11 nucleotides line up with TRBD2. Germline trimming cut 6 bases from V and 5 bases from J; bases unmatched to any gene: 14. CDR3 length: 17 residues.

The chain employs TRBV6-1 and TRBJ2-7; 10 nucleotides align to TRBD2. V trimming: 5 bases; J trimming: 1 base; junction bases outside the gene matches: 5. Germline V gene sequence: CDR1 MNHNS, CDR2 SASEGT. CDR3 size: 15 residues. CDR3 in amino acids: CASSLAGARSYEQYF. For the CDR3, the DNA is TGTGCCAGCAGTCTAGCGGGAGCGCGGTCCTACGAGCAGTACTTC.

Only a few counts were recorded for this clonotype. The chain links TRBV3-1 to TRBJ2-1; the D is unclear. The CDR3 loop spans 11 amino acids. The V gene lost 2 bases and the J gene lost 6 bases, with 2 bases spanning the gap. Germline V gene data show CDR1 as LGHDT and CDR2 as YNNKEL (reference sequence). CDR3 in DNA: TGTGCCAGCAGCCAAACCAATGAGCAGTTCTTC. Protein product: CASSQTNEQFF.

This chain links TRBV9 with TRBJ2-3; 11 nucleotides line up with TRBD2. Trimming removed 6 bases from V and 3 bases from J; junction bases left unmatched: 12. The CDR3 contains 17 residues. CDR1 and CDR2 (germline): SGDLS, YYNGEE. The CDR3 nucleotides are TGTGCCAGCAACCTCCCGTCTAGCGGGAGGTGGACAGATACGCAGTATTTT. This translates into CASNLPSSGRWTDTQYF.

This clonotype was detected ten times or more. One junction end does not reproduce the germline sequence, and a read error may be involved. The chain recombines TRBV14 with TRBJ2-7, with TRBD1 as a possible D gene (5 bases). From germline, CDR1 is SGHDN and CDR2 FVKESK. This CDR3 has 11 amino acids. CDR3: CASSQDQGWSF. The CDR3 DNA reads as TGTGCCAGCAGCCAAGATCAGGGTTGGAGCTTC.

This clonotype has only a few counts. This may come from a read error, since a much larger clone is one base off. V is TRBV11-2 and J is TRBJ2-2, with TRBD2 identical over 13 bases. Germline-derived CDR1 and CDR2 are SGHAT and FQNNGV. CDR3 length: 17 amino acids. This CDR3 is CASRSGLAGTGTGELSF. The CDR3 coding sequence is TGTGCCAGCAGATCGGGACTAGCGGGAACGGGAACCGGGGAGCTGTCTTTT.

This clonotype was picked up many times. The V and J genes are TRBV30 and TRBJ2-7; D unclear. The CDR3 contains 14 residues. Germline CDR1 GTSNPN, CDR2 SVGIG (reference sequence). The V end was cut by 0 bases, the J end by 0 bases, with 9 bases between. CDR3 residues: CAWSVESGSYEQYF. The CDR3 nucleotides are TGTGCCTGGAGTGTTGAGTCCGGCTCCTACGAGCAGTACTTC. Combining the CDR3 with reference TRBV30 and TRBJ2-7 gives the whole variable domain SQTIHQWPATLVQPVGSPLSLECTVEGTSNPNLYWYRQAAGRGLQLLFYSVGIGQISSEVPQNLSASRPQDRQFILSSKKLLLSDSGFYLCAWSVESGSYEQYFGPGTRLTVT.

This clonotype showed up just a few times. This CDR3 reads CASSLVSSDKGFLYEQYF. The CDR3 nucleotides are TGCGCCAGCAGCTTAGTCTCTTCCGACAAGGGTTTTCTCTACGAGCAGTACTTC. The chain is built from TRBV5-1 and TRBJ2-7; no definite D call. The CDR3 runs 18 residues. The germline gives CDR1 SGHRS, CDR2 YFSETQ. The V and J ends lost 2 bases and 3 bases respectively, with 24 bases between them.

There are many counts of this clonotype. The chain combines TRBV5-6 with TRBJ2-2; tentatively, D is TRBD1 (6 bases). The CDR3 has 14 residues. The V end was cut by 4 bases, the J end by 9 bases, with 16 bases between. The germline CDR1 and CDR2 sequences are SGHDT and YYEEEE. The CDR3 nucleotides read TGTGCCAGCAGCCAGCAGGGGTTCATCCGGGAGCTGTTTTTT. Its translation: CASSQQGFIRELFF.

V is TRBV10-3 and J is TRBJ1-6; TRBD1 aligns across 7 bases. The J segment lost 7 bases and the V segment lost 8 bases, leaving 5 bases of the junction unmatched. Germline V lookup: CDR1 ENHRY, CDR2 SYGVKD. This CDR3 has 13 amino acids. In nucleotides, the CDR3 is TGTGCCATCGCGCGGGACAGAAATTCACCCCTCCACTTT. Translated, it gives CAIARDRNSPLHF.

This clonotype came up once. A much larger clone is a single base away; this may be a read error. CDR3 bases: TGCAGCGTTGATCGAGCGGGGAGCTCCTACGAGCAGTTCTTC. Translating it yields CSVDRAGSSYEQFF. V usage is TRBV29-1 and J usage is TRBJ2-1; 7 bases line up with TRBD2. The CDR3 has 14 residues. From germline, CDR1 is SQVTM and CDR2 ANQGSEA. V lost 3 bases and J lost 10; bases outside the gene matches: 12.

Many counts were recorded for this clonotype. This sequence joins TRBV10-3 and TRBJ2-3; 11 bases line up with TRBD2. This CDR3 region has 13 residues. V shed 0 bases and J 14 bases; nucleotides not matched to a gene: 4. Germline V CDR1 and CDR2: ENHRY, SYGVKD. The CDR3 region has the DNA TGTGCCATCAGTGAGTCAACGGGACTAGCGGTGTATTTT. Translating gives CAISESTGLAVYF.

This clonotype was seen many times. The V gene is TRBV24-1, the J gene TRBJ2-7; 10 bases match TRBD2. Unmatched junction bases numbered 1, after V lost 3 bases and J lost 3 bases. Looked up from germline, CDR1 is KGHDR and CDR2 is SFDVKD. This CDR3 has 14 amino acids. The CDR3 loop reads CATSDPSGSYEQYF. DNA of the CDR3: TGTGCCACCAGTGATCCTAGCGGGAGCTACGAGCAGTACTTC.

Notes on this clonotype: This could be a read error, since a much larger clone is one nucleotide away. The rearrangement joins TRBV7-2 to TRBJ1-2, with D maybe TRBD1 (6 bases). Germline lookup yields CDR1 SGHTA and CDR2 FQGNSA. The germline V and J ends were trimmed by 5 bases and 4 bases, with 11 bases remaining between them. This CDR3 has 13 residues. CDR3 DNA: TGTGCCAGCAGCCCAGACAGGACCTATGGCTACACCTTC. As protein: CASSPDRTYGYTF.

This rearrangement joins TRBV5-8 to TRBJ1-1; TRBD1 might be the D (5 bases). Trimming took off 0 bases at V and 4 bases at J, with 10 bases between the two ends. This CDR3 has 14 amino acids. CDR1 is SGHTS and CDR2 is YDEGEE in the germline V gene. The CDR3 DNA sequence: TGTGCCAGCAGCTTGGATCCGGGGCCCACTGAAGCTTTCTTT. Translated: CASSLDPGPTEAFF.

This chain uses TRBV20-1 with TRBJ2-3; TRBD2 matches 9 bases. The CDR3 consists of 14 residues. The germline V gene encodes CDR1 DFQATT and CDR2 SNEGSKA (reference sequence). The J segment lost 3 bases and the V segment lost 5 bases, leaving 6 bases of the junction unmatched. The CDR3 loop is CSAGIAGVTDTQYF. CDR3 in DNA: TGCAGTGCTGGGATAGCGGGAGTGACAGATACGCAGTATTTT.

This clonotype was seen many times. This sequence joins TRBV10-3 and TRBJ1-6; a weak D match, TRBD1 (5 bases). Trimming removed 3 bases at V and 8 bases at J, with 8 bases between. Germline values: CDR1 ENHRY, CDR2 SYGVKD. CDR3 length: 13 amino acids. The CDR3 reads CAISDDSDSPLHF. As DNA, the CDR3 is TGTGCCATCAGTGACGACAGTGATTCACCCCTCCACTTT.

This clonotype was recorded many times. This chain uses TRBV27 with TRBJ2-1, with 16 bases matching TRBD2. Germline V gives CDR1 MNHEY, CDR2 SMNVEV (reference sequence). The CDR3 length is 17 residues. Trimming took 3 bases from V and 7 from J; bases not matched to a gene: 6. CDR3 residues: CASSLSPGLAGGNEQFF. The CDR3 DNA reads TGTGCCAGCAGTTTGTCTCCGGGACTAGCGGGAGGGAATGAGCAGTTCTTC.

The J gene is TRBJ1-4, the V gene TRBV19; D is uncertain. Germline lookup yields CDR1 LNHDA and CDR2 SQIVND (reference sequence). CDR3 size: 15 residues. Trimming removed 3 bases from V and 2 bases from J, with 10 bases in between. The CDR3 sequence: CASSISDGTNEKLFF. The CDR3 bases are TGTGCCAGTAGTATCTCGGACGGCACTAATGAAAAACTGTTTTTT.

The J gene is TRBJ2-2, the V gene TRBV12-3 or TRBV12-4; 7 positions match TRBD1. Trimming took 4 bases from V and 3 from J; bases not matched to a gene: 2. This CDR3 region has 14 residues. CDR3 sequence (DNA): TGTGCCAGCAGTTGGACAGGTTACACCGGGGAGCTGTTTTTT. It codes for CASSWTGYTGELFF.

The table lists this clonotype with many counts. This chain links TRBV6-5 with TRBJ1-2; possibly TRBD1 for D (5 bases). Germline loops: CDR1 MNHEY, CDR2 SVGAGI. V gave up 0 bases and J gave up 2 bases, with 10 bases separating them. This CDR3 contains 15 residues. The CDR3: CASSYSRAQNYGYTF. For the CDR3, the DNA is TGTGCCAGCAGTTACTCCAGGGCCCAGAACTATGGCTACACCTTC.

J is TRBJ2-7 and V is TRBV19; a weak D match, TRBD2 (5 bases). CDR1 is LNHDA and CDR2 is SQIVND in the germline V gene (reference sequence). The CDR3 is 16 residues long. V was clipped by 0 bases and J by 0 bases, with 12 bases between them. DNA for the CDR3: TGTGCCAGTAGTATAGATTCCGGGAAGGGCTCCTACGAGCAGTACTTC. It translates to CASSIDSGKGSYEQYF. The entire variable domain, with the rest obtained from reference TRBV19 and TRBJ2-7, is as follows: DGGITQSPKYLFRKEGQNVTLSCEQNLNHDAMYWYRQDPGQGLRLIYYSQIVNDFQKGDIAEGYSVSREKKESFPLTVTSAQKNPTAFYLCASSIDSGKGSYEQYFGPGTRLTVT.

This clonotype was counted many times. This rearrangement joins TRBV28 to TRBJ2-3; TRBD1 matches at 9 bases. The CDR3 has 15 amino acids. Germline lookup yields CDR1 MDHEN and CDR2 SYDVKM. V dropped 8 bases and J dropped 3; count of bases not matched to a gene: 9. CDR3 in DNA: TGTGCCAGCCGCCTACAGGGGGCGGTTACAGATACGCAGTATTTT. Translated, it gives CASRLQGAVTDTQYF.